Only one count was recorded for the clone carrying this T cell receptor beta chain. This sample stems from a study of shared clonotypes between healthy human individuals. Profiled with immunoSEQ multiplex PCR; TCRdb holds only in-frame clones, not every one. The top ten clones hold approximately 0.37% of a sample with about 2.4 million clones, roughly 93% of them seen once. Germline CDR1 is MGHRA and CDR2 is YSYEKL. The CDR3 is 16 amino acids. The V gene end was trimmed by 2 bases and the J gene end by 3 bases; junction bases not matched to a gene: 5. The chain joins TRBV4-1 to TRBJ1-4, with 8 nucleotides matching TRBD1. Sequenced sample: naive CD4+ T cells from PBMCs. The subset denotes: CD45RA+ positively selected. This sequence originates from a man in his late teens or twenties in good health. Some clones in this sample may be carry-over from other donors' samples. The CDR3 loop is CASSQLQGAPNEKLFF. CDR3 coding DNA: TGCGCCAGCAGCCAACTGCAGGGGGCGCCTAATGAAAAACTGTTTTTT.